Below, one T cell receptor beta chain is given with its context. Its antigen is undetermined. This sample is drawn from a study of neurological immune-mediated disorders. By 5'RACE with 10-nucleotide random UMIs, the cDNA was made. TCRdb independently ran MiXCR on the 5' RACE reads; one entry per CDR3 protein. The table shows about 35,000 distinct CDR3 sequences, with 3% to 4% occurring only once. The study's findings and limits: HTLV-1-associated myelopathy had the most TCR clonal expansion, and multiple sclerosis had the least, less than healthy controls.

Germline V CDR1 and CDR2: KGHDR, SFDVKD. The CDR3 is 13 amino acids. V gave up 2 bases and J gave up 6 bases, with 8 bases separating them. The sample consisted of PBMCs. The rearrangement joins TRBV24-1 to TRBJ2-3, with D unresolved. This receptor was taken from a young man with multiple sclerosis. This CDR3 is CATSDSPGDTQYF. CDR3 nucleotides: TGTGCCACCAGTGATTCACCCGGGGATACGCAGTATTTT.